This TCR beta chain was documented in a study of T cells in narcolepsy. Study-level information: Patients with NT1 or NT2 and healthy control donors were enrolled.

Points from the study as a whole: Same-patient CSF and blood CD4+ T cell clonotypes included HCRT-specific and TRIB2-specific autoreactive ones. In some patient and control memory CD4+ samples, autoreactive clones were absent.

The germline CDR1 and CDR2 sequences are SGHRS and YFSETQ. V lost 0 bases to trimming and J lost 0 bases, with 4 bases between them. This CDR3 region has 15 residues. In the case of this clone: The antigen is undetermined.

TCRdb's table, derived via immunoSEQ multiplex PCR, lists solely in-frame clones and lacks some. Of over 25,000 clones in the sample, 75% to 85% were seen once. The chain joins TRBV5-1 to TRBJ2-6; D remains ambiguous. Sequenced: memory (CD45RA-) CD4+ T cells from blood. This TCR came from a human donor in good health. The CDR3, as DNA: TGCGCCAGCAGCTTGGAAGGCTCTGGGGCCAACGTCCTGACTTTC. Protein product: CASSLEGSGANVLTF.